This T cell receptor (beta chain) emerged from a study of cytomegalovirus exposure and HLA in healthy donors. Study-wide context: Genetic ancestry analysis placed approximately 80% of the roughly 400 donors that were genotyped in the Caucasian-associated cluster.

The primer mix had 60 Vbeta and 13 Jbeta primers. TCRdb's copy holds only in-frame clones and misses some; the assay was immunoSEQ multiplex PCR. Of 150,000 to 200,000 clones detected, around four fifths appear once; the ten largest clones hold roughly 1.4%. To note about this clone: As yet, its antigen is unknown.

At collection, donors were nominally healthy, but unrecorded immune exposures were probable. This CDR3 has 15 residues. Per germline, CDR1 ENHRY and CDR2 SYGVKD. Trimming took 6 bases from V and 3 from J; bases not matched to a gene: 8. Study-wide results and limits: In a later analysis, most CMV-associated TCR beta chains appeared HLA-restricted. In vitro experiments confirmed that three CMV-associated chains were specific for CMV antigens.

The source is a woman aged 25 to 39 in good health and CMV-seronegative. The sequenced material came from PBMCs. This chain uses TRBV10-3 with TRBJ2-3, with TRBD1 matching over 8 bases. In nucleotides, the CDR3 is TGTGCCATCAGAAAGACAGGGGAAGGGACAGATACGCAGTATTTT. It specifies CAIRKTGEGTDTQYF.